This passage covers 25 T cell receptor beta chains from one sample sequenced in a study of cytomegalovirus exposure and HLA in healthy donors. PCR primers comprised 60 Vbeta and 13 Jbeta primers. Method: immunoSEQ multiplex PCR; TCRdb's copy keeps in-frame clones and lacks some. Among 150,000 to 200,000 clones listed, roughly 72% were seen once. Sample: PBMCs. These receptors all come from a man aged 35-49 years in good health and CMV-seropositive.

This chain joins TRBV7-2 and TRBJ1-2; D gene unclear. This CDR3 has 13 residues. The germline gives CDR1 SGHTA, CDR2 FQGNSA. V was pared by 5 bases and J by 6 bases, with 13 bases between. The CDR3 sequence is CASSGTPPHGYTF. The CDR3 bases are TGTGCCAGCAGCGGCACACCGCCGCATGGCTACACCTTC.

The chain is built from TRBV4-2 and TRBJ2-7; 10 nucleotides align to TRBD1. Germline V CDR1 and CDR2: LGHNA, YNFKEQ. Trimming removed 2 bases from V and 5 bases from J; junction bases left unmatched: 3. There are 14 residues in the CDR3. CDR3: CASSQKTGGDEQYF. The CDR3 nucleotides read TGTGCCAGCAGCCAAAAGACAGGGGGCGACGAGCAGTACTTC.

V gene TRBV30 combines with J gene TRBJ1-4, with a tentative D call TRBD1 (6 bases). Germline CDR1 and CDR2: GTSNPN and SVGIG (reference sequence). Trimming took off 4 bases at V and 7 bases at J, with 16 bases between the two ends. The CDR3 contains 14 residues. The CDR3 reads CAWTAGRGGEKLFF. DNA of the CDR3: TGTGCCTGGACCGCAGGCAGGGGTGGTGAAAAACTGTTTTTT.

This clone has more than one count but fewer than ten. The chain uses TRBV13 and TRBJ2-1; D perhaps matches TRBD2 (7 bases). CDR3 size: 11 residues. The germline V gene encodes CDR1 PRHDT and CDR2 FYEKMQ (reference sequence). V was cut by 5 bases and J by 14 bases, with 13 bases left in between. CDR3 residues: CASSLGGRKFF. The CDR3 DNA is TGTGCCAGCAGCCTGGGGGGGCGAAAGTTCTTC.

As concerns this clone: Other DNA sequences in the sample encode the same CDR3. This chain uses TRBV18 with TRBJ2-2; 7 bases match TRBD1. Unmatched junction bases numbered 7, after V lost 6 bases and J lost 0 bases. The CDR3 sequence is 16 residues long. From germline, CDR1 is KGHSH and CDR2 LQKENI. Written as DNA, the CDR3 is TGTGCCAGCTCCCCCCCCGGGACAGCGAACACCGGGGAGCTGTTTTTT. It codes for CASSPPGTANTGELFF.

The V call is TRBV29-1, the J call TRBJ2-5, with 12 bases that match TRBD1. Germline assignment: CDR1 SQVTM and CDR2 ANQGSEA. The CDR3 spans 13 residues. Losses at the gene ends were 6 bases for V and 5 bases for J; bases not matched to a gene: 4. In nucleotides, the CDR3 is TGCAGCGTGGGGACAGGGGGCTTTGAGACCCAGTACTTC. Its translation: CSVGTGGFETQYF.

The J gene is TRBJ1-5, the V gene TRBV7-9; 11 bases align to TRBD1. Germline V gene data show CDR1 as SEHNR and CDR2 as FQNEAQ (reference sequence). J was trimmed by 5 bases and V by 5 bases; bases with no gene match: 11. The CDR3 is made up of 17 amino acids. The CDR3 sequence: CASSPGQGAVADQPQHF. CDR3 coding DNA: TGTGCCAGCAGCCCAGGACAGGGGGCGGTTGCGGATCAGCCCCAGCATTTT.

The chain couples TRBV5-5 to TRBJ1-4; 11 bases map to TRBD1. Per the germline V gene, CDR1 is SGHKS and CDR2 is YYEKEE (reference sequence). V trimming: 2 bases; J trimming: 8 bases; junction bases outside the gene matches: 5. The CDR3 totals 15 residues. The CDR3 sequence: CASSFSGTGGEKLFF. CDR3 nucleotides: TGTGCCAGCAGCTTCTCCGGGACAGGGGGGGAAAAACTGTTTTTT.

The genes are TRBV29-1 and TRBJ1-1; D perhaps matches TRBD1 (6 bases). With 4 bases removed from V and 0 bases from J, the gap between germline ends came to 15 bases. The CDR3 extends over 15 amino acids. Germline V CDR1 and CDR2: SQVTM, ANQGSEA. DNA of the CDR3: TGCAGCGTTGTTCGGACAGTTTTAATGAACACTGAAGCTTTCTTT. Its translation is CSVVRTVLMNTEAFF.

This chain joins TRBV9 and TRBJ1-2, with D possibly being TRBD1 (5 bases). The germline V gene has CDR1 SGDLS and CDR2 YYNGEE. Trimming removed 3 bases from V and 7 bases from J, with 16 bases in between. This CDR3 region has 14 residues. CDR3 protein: CASSALQVRGGYTF. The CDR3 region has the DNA TGTGCCAGCAGCGCTCTACAGGTTCGCGGTGGCTACACCTTC.

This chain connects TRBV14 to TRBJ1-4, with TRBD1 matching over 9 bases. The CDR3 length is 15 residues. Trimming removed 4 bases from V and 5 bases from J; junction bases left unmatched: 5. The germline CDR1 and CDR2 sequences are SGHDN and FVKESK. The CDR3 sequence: CASSPGQGKNEKLFF. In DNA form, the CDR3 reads TGTGCCAGCAGCCCAGGACAGGGGAAGAATGAAAAACTGTTTTTT.

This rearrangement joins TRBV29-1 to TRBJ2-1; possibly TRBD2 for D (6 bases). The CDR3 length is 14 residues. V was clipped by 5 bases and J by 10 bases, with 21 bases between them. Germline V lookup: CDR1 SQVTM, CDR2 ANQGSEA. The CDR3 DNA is TGCAGCGTTCAAATAGCGGCTGGGAGTCCCGAGCAGTTCTTC. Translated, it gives CSVQIAAGSPEQFF.

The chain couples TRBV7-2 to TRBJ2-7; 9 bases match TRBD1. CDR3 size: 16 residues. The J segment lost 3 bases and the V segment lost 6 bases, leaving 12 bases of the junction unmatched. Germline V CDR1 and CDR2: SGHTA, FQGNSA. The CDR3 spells CASRDPPGTGNYEQYF. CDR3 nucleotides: TGTGCCAGCAGGGATCCCCCTGGGACAGGGAACTACGAGCAGTACTTC.

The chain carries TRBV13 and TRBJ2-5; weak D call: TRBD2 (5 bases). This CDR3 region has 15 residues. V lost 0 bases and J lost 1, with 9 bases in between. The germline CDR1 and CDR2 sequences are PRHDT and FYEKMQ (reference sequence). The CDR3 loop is CASSLGLAAQETQYF. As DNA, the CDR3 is TGTGCCAGCAGCTTAGGCCTAGCAGCCCAAGAGACCCAGTACTTC.

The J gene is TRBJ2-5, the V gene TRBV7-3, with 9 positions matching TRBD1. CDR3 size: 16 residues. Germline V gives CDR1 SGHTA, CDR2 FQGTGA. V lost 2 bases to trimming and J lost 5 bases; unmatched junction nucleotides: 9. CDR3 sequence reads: CASSLESQGAMETQYF. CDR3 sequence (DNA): TGTGCCAGCAGCTTAGAATCACAGGGGGCTATGGAGACCCAGTACTTC.

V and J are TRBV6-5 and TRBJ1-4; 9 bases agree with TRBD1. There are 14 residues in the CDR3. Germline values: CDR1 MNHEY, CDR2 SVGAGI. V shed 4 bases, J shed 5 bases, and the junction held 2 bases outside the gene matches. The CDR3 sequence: CASSSGQGNEKLFF. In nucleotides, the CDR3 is TGTGCCAGCAGTTCCGGACAGGGGAATGAAAAACTGTTTTTT.

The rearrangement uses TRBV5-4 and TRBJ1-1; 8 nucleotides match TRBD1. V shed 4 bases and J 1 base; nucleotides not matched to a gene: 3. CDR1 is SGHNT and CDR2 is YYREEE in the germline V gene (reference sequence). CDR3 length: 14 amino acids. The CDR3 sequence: CASSTGGKNTEAFF. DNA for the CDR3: TGTGCCAGCAGCACAGGGGGAAAGAACACTGAAGCTTTCTTT.

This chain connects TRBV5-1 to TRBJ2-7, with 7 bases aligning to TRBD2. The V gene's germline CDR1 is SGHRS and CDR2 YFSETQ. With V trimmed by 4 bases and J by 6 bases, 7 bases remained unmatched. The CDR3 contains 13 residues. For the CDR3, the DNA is TGCGCCAGCAGCCCGGGGGGTGGTGGCGAGCAGTACTTC. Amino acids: CASSPGGGGEQYF.

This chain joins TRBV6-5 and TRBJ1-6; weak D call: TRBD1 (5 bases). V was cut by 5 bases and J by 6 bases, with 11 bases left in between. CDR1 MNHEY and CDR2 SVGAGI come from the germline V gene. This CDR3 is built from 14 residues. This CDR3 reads CASSGRVSNSPLHF. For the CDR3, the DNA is TGTGCCAGCAGTGGCAGGGTGTCTAATTCACCCCTCCACTTT.

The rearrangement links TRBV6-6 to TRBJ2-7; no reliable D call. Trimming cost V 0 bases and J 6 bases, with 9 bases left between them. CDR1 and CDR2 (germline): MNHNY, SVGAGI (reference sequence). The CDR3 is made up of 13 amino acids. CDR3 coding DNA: TGTGCCAGCAGTTACTCGCTTTCGGGCGAGCAGTACTTC. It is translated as CASSYSLSGEQYF.

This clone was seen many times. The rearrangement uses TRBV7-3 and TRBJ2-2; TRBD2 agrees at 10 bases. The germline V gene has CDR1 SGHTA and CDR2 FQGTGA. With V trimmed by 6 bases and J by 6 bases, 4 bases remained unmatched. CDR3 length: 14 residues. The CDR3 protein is CASRGAGGPGELFF. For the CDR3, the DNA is TGTGCCAGCAGGGGAGCGGGGGGGCCCGGGGAGCTGTTTTTT. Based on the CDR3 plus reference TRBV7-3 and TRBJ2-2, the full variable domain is GAGVSQTPSNKVTEKGKYVELRCDPISGHTALYWYRQSLGQGPEFLIYFQGTGAADDSGLPNDRFFAVRPEGSVSTLKIQRTERGDSAVYLCASRGAGGPGELFFGEGSRLTVL.

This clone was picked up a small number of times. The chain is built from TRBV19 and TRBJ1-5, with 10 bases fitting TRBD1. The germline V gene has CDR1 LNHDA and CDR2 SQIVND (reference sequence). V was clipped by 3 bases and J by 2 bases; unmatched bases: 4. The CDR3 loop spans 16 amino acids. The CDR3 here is CASSITGTGGNQPQHF. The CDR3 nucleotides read TGTGCCAGTAGTATCACCGGGACAGGGGGCAATCAGCCCCAGCATTTT. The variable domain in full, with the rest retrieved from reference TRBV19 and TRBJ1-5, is DGGITQSPKYLFRKEGQNVTLSCEQNLNHDAMYWYRQDPGQGLRLIYYSQIVNDFQKGDIAEGYSVSREKKESFPLTVTSAQKNPTAFYLCASSITGTGGNQPQHFGDGTRLSIL.

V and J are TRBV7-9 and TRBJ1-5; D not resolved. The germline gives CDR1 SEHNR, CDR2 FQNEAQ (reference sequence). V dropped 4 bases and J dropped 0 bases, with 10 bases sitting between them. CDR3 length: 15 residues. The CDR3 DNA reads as TGTGCCAGCAGCTCTGGCGGTCCTAGCAATCAGCCCCAGCATTTT. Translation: CASSSGGPSNQPQHF.

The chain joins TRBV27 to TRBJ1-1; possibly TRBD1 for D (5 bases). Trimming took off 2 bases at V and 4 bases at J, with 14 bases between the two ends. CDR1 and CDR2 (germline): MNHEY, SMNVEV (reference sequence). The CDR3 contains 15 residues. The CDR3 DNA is TGTGCCAGCAGTTTAGATGGGGCTTATCCCACTGAAGCTTTCTTT. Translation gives CASSLDGAYPTEAFF.

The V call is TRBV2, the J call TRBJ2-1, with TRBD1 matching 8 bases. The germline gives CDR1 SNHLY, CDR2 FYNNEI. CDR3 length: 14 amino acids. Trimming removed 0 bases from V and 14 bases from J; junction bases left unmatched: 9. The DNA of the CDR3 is TGTGCCAGCAGTGAAGCGGCCCAGGGGGCTTTTGAGTTCTTC. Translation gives CASSEAAQGAFEFF.